The 4 T cell receptor beta chains below all came from one sample that was sequenced in a study of T cell repertoires in cytomegalovirus infection. Using its own MiXCR run on the reads, TCRdb lists one record per CDR3 protein. The sample contains about 920,000 distinct CDR3 sequences, 31% of which appear only once. No antigens are known for them. Material: cultured CD8+ T cells from PBMCs, obtained from culture after CMV antigen stimulation. These receptors originate from a human donor in good health (CMV status not recorded). Some clones in this sample may be carry-over from other donors' samples.

At least ten counts were recorded for this clonotype. This chain connects TRBV7-2 to TRBJ1-5; TRBD1 might be the D (6 bases). The CDR3 spans 15 residues. In germline, CDR1 is SGHTA, CDR2 FQGNSA. Trimming took off 5 bases at V and 5 bases at J, with 16 bases between the two ends. The DNA of the CDR3 is TGTGCCAGCAGCCCCTACAGGGTTTGGGATCAGCCCCAGCATTTT. This gives the protein CASSPYRVWDQPQHF.

This clonotype occurred a few times. The rearrangement links TRBV2 to TRBJ2-2; TRBD1 is a possible D gene (6 bases). Trimming took off 9 bases at V and 1 base at J, with 9 bases between the two ends. Germline V CDR1 and CDR2: SNHLY, FYNNEI. The CDR3 has 13 residues. The CDR3 DNA is TGTGCCAGACGACAGGAGAACACCGGGGAGCTGTTTTTT. It specifies CARRQENTGELFF.

This rearrangement joins TRBV11-1 to TRBJ1-2; the match to TRBD1 covers 10 bases. Per the germline V gene, CDR1 is SGHAT and CDR2 is FQDESV (reference sequence). The CDR3 contains 17 residues. With V trimmed by 5 bases and J by 0 bases, 9 bases remained unmatched. CDR3 coding DNA: TGTGCCAGCAGCCCTAGAAGGGGACAGGGGACTAACTATGGCTACACCTTC. It codes for CASSPRRGQGTNYGYTF.

This rearrangement joins TRBV7-9 to TRBJ2-5; D may be TRBD2 (6 bases). The CDR3 spans 19 residues. V dropped 1 base and J dropped 1 base, with 22 bases sitting between them. Germline CDR1 and CDR2: SEHNR and FQNEAQ (reference sequence). Here the CDR3 reads CASSLDGEREPDFQETQYF. CDR3 sequence (DNA): TGTGCCAGCAGCTTAGACGGGGAACGGGAGCCGGACTTCCAAGAGACCCAGTACTTC.